The 8 T cell receptor beta chains given below trace back to one sample, sequenced in a study of T cells in narcolepsy. The method was immunoSEQ multiplex PCR; TCRdb's version includes in-frame clones alone and lacks a portion of them. In the table there are over 25,000 clones, roughly 88% of which are singletons. The sequencing input was CD45RA- memory CD4+ T cells from PBMCs. The receptors derive from a human donor with narcolepsy.

This chain uses TRBV19 with TRBJ1-1; D unresolved. Per germline, CDR1 LNHDA and CDR2 SQIVND (reference sequence). V gave up 10 bases and J gave up 0 bases, with 9 bases separating them. The CDR3 consists of 12 residues. The DNA for the CDR3 is TGTGCCACACAATCGATGAACACTGAAGCTTTCTTT. Amino acid sequence: CATQSMNTEAFF.

The CDR3 DNA is TGTGCCAGCAGCTCGAGGACAGAAGGAAACACCATATATTTT. Its protein product is CASSSRTEGNTIYF. The chain is built from TRBV7-6 and TRBJ1-3, with a tentative D call TRBD1 (6 bases). V was shortened by 4 bases and J by 4 bases, with 11 bases between the two germline ends. This CDR3 has 14 residues. Germline loops: CDR1 SGHVS, CDR2 FNYEAQ.

The chain has TRBV28 and TRBJ2-3; 9 bases map to TRBD2. The CDR3 runs 20 residues. With V trimmed by 4 bases and J by 3 bases, 20 bases remained unmatched. Germline V gene data show CDR1 as MDHEN and CDR2 as SYDVKM. Written as DNA, the CDR3 is TGTGCCAGCAGTTGGAGTTATACCACGAAGGAGCGGGGGGATACAGATACGCAGTATTTT. Translation gives CASSWSYTTKERGDTDTQYF.

This clone was observed a single time. V usage is TRBV28 and J usage is TRBJ1-2, with a weak D call TRBD1 (6 bases). The CDR3 contains 14 residues. Germline CDR1 reads MDHEN; CDR2 reads SYDVKM. The ends were cut back, 5 bases at V and 4 bases at J, with 14 bases in the middle. The CDR3 protein is CASSIDRPGYGYTF. Here the CDR3 DNA reads TGTGCCAGCAGTATTGACAGGCCAGGCTATGGCTACACCTTC.

The count of this clone is one. The chain links TRBV6-4 to TRBJ2-7; no firm D call. The CDR3 length is 9 residues. Trimming pared 4 bases from V and 8 bases from J, leaving 3 bases between. The germline gives CDR1 MRHNA, CDR2 SNTAGT. The CDR3 protein is CASSAKQYF. CDR3 DNA sequence: TGTGCCAGCAGTGCAAAGCAGTACTTC.

The chain is built from TRBV10-1 and TRBJ2-3; no definite D call. V shed 5 bases and J shed 1 base, with 13 bases lying between them. Germline CDR1 and CDR2: WNHNN and SYGVQD (reference sequence). The CDR3 has 15 residues. The CDR3 reads CASSPTDVGTDTQYF. The CDR3 DNA sequence: TGCGCCAGCAGTCCGACGGATGTCGGCACAGATACGCAGTATTTT.

The chain recombines TRBV5-6 with TRBJ2-3, with D tentatively TRBD1 (6 bases). The germline V gene has CDR1 SGHDT and CDR2 YYEEEE. The CDR3 is 12 residues long. Trimming took 0 bases from V and 14 from J, leaving 13 bases between them. CDR3 DNA: TGTGCCAGCAGCTTGGCTCGGACAGTGGTGTATTTT. Residues: CASSLARTVVYF. Filled out from reference TRBV5-6 and TRBJ2-3, the complete variable domain reads DAGVTQSPTHLIKTRGQQVTLRCSPKSGHDTVSWYQQALGQGPQFIFQYYEEEERQRGNFPDRFSGHQFPNYSSELNVNALLLGDSALYLCASSLARTVVYFGPGTRLTVL.

This rearrangement joins TRBV7-2 to TRBJ1-2; D is possibly TRBD1 (6 bases). The CDR3 runs to 15 residues. In germline, CDR1 is SGHTA, CDR2 FQGNSA. V was clipped by 4 bases and J by 2 bases, with 14 bases between them. CDR3 sequence reads: CASSSYREINYGYTF. The CDR3 DNA follows: TGTGCCAGCAGCTCGTACAGGGAGATAAACTATGGCTACACCTTC.